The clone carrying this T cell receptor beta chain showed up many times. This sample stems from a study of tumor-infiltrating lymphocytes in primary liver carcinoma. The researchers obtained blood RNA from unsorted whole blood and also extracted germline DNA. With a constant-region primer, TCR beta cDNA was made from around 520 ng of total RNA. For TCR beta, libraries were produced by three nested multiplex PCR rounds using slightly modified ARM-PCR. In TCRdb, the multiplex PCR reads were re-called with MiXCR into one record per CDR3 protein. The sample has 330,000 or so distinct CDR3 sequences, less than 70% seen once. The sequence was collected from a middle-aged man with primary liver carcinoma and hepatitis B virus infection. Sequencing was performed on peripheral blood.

The CDR3 coding sequence is TGTGCCAGCAGTGTGAGCGTCGGCGAGCAGTACTTC. Translating it yields CASSVSVGEQYF. The gene calls are TRBV6-2 or TRBV6-3 and TRBJ2-7; unclear D gene. V lost 5 bases and J lost 6, with 11 bases in between. The CDR3 runs to 12 residues. CDR1 and CDR2 from the germline V gene are MNHEY and SVGEGT.